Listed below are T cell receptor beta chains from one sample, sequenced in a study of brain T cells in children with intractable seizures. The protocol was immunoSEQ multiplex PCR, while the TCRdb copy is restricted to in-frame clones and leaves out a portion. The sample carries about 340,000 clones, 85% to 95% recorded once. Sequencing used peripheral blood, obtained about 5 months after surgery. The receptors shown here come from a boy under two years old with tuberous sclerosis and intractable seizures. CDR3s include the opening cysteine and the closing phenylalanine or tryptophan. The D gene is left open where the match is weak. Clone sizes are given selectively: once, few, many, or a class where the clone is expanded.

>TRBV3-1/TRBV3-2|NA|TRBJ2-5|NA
CASSQVGVGYQETQYF
TGTGCCAGCAGCCAGGTCGGGGTCGGGTACCAAGAGACCCAGTACTTC
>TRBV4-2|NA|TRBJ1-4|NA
CASSQDTGTNEKLFF
TGTGCCAGCAGCCAAGATACCGGTACTAATGAAAAACTGTTTTTT
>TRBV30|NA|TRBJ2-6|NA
CAWSVSGANVLTF
TGTGCCTGGAGTGTATCTGGGGCCAACGTCCTGACTTTC
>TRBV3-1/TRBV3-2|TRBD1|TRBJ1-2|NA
CASSQLRTGGNYGYTF
TGTGCCAGCAGCCAACTTCGGACAGGGGGTAACTATGGCTACACCTTC
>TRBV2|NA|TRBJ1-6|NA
CASSEAPGSYNSPLHF
TGTGCCAGCAGTGAAGCCCCGGGCTCCTATAATTCACCCCTCCACTTT
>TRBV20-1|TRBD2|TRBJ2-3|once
CSASSGRGTDTQYF
TGCAGTGCAAGTAGCGGGAGGGGCACAGATACGCAGTATTTT
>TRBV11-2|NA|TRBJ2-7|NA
CASSRAGYEQYF
TGTGCCAGCAGCCGTGCAGGCTACGAGCAGTACTTC
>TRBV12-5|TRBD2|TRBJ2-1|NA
CASGLWGLAGVRNNEQFF
TGTGCTAGTGGTTTGTGGGGACTAGCGGGAGTGAGAAACAATGAGCAGTTCTTC
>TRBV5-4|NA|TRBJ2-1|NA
CASSSYREQEQFF
TGTGCCAGCAGTTCCTACAGGGAACAGGAGCAGTTCTTC
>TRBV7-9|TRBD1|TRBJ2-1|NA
CASSQQGSEQFF
TGTGCCAGCAGTCAACAGGGGAGCGAGCAGTTCTTC
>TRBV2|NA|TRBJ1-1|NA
CASTLTGMNTEAFF
TGTGCCAGCACCCTAACAGGGATGAACACTGAAGCTTTCTTT
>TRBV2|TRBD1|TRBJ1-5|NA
CASRTGVSNQPQHF
TGTGCCAGTAGAACAGGGGTATCCAATCAGCCCCAGCATTTT
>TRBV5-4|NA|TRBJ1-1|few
CASSLPGVNTEAFF
TGTGCCAGCAGCTTACCAGGTGTGAACACTGAAGCTTTCTTT
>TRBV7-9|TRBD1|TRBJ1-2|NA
CASSSDRGPNYGYTF
TGTGCCAGCAGCTCCGACAGGGGGCCTAACTATGGCTACACCTTC
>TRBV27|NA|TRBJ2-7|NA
CASRGSGSSYEQYF
TGTGCCAGCCGGGGATCCGGGAGCTCCTACGAGCAGTACTTC
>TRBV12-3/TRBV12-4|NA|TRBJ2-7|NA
CASSLRDSYEQYF
TGTGCCAGCAGTTTGAGGGATTCCTACGAGCAGTACTTC
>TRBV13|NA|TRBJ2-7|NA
CASSLENRAYEQYF
TGTGCCAGCAGCTTAGAAAACAGGGCCTACGAGCAGTACTTC
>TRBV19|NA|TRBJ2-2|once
CASSIGYTGELFF
TGTGCCAGTAGTATCGGGTACACCGGGGAGCTGTTTTTT
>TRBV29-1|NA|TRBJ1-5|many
CSVLWGIGQPQHF
TGCAGCGTTTTATGGGGCATCGGTCAGCCCCAGCATTTT
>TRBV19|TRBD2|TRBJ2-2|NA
CASSSSGRGGTGELFF
TGTGCCAGTAGTAGTAGCGGGAGAGGGGGCACCGGGGAGCTGTTTTTT
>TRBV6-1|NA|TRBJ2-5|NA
CASSEDEAGTTNF
TGTGCCAGCAGTGAAGACGAGGCAGGGACCACGAACTTC
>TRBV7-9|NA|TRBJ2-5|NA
CASSPDQIQETQYF
TGTGCCAGCAGCCCAGACCAAATTCAAGAGACCCAGTACTTC
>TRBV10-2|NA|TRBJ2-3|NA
CASGDLSTDTQYF
TGCGCCAGCGGGGATCTTAGCACAGATACGCAGTATTTT
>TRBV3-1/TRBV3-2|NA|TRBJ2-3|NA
CASSQEGGHYRDTQYF
TGTGCCAGCAGCCAAGAGGGGGGTCATTATAGGGATACGCAGTATTTT
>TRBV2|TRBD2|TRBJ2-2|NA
CASSTSGRAIGELFF
TGTGCCAGCAGTACTAGCGGGAGGGCCATCGGGGAGCTGTTTTTT
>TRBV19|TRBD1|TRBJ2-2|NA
CASTLGGYTGELFF
TGTGCCAGTACGTTAGGGGGCTACACCGGGGAGCTGTTTTTT
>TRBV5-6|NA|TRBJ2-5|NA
CASSLGGGTQYF
TGTGCCAGCAGCTTGGGGGGAGGGACCCAGTACTTC
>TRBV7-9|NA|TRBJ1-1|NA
CASSSGAGDTEAFF
TGTGCCAGCAGCTCCGGGGCTGGAGACACTGAAGCTTTCTTT
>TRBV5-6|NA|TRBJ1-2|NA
CASSLGAGLYGYTF
TGTGCCAGCAGCCTCGGGGCAGGGCTGTATGGCTACACCTTC
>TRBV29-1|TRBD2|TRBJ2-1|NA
CSVATFLAGEGREQFF
TGCAGCGTCGCCACCTTTCTAGCGGGAGAAGGTCGTGAGCAGTTCTTC
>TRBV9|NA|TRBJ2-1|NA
CASSVERGSYNEQFF
TGTGCCAGCAGCGTAGAAAGGGGTTCCTACAATGAGCAGTTCTTC
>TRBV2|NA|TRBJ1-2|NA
CASSDEGYNYGYTF
TGTGCCAGCAGTGATGAGGGATACAACTATGGCTACACCTTC
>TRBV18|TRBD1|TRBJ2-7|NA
CASSLTGTGLLDEQYF
TGTGCCAGCTCACTAACCGGGACAGGGCTTTTGGACGAGCAGTACTTC
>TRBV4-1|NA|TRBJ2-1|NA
CASSLPGGRSLDNEQFF
TGCGCCAGCAGCCTCCCCGGTGGTCGCAGCCTTGACAATGAGCAGTTCTTC
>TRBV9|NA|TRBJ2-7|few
CASSVASSYEQYF
TGTGCCAGCAGCGTTGCTAGCAGCTACGAGCAGTACTTC
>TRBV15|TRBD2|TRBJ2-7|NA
CATSTRYGTSGSHEQYF
TGTGCCACCAGCACCCGATACGGGACTAGCGGGAGTCACGAGCAGTACTTC
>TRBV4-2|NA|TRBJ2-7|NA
CASSTLTAPSYEQYF
TGTGCCAGCAGCACCTTGACAGCTCCCTCCTACGAGCAGTACTTC
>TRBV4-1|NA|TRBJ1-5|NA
CASSLNGGRPQHF
TGCGCCAGCAGCCTCAACGGCGGGCGGCCCCAGCATTTT
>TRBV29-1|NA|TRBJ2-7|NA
CSVNPMGRVNEQYF
TGCAGCGTTAATCCGATGGGCAGGGTGAACGAGCAGTACTTC
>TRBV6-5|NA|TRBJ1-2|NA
CASSMSTGPGYTF
TGTGCCAGCAGTATGTCTACAGGCCCCGGCTACACCTTC
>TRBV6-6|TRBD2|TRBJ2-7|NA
CASSYSGGSSYEQYF
TGTGCCAGCAGTTACTCTGGCGGGAGTTCGTACGAGCAGTACTTC
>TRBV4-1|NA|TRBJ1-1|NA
CASSQGAGMNTEAFF
TGCGCCAGCAGCCAAGGAGCGGGGATGAACACTGAAGCTTTCTTT
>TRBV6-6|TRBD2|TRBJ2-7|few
CASSYSSGSYEQYF
TGTGCCAGCAGTTACTCTAGCGGGAGTTACGAGCAGTACTTC
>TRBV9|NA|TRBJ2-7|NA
CASSVGRENPYEQYF
TGTGCCAGCAGCGTAGGCAGGGAAAATCCCTACGAGCAGTACTTC
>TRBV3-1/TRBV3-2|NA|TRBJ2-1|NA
CASSQVHDEQFF
TGTGCCAGCAGCCAAGTTCATGATGAGCAGTTCTTC
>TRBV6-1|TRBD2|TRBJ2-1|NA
CASSEQAGGGNEQFF
TGTGCCAGCAGTGAACAAGCGGGAGGGGGTAATGAGCAGTTCTTC
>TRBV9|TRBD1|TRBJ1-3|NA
CASSPHLRGEGNTIYF
TGTGCCAGCAGCCCCCACCTCAGGGGGGAGGGGAACACCATATATTTT
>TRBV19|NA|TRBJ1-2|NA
CASRSVGWNNGSDKDYGYTF
TGTGCCAGTAGATCCGTGGGGTGGAACAATGGGTCAGATAAGGACTATGGCTACACCTTC
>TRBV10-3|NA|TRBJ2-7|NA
CAGGRGGHEQYF
TGTGCCGGCGGCAGGGGCGGACACGAGCAGTACTTC
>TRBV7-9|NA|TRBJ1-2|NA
CASSPGLQGYGYTF
TGTGCCAGCAGCCCGGGCCTCCAGGGCTATGGCTACACCTTC
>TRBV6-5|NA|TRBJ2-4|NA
CASSHITGAKNIQYF
TGTGCCAGCAGTCATATAACAGGTGCCAAAAACATTCAGTACTTC